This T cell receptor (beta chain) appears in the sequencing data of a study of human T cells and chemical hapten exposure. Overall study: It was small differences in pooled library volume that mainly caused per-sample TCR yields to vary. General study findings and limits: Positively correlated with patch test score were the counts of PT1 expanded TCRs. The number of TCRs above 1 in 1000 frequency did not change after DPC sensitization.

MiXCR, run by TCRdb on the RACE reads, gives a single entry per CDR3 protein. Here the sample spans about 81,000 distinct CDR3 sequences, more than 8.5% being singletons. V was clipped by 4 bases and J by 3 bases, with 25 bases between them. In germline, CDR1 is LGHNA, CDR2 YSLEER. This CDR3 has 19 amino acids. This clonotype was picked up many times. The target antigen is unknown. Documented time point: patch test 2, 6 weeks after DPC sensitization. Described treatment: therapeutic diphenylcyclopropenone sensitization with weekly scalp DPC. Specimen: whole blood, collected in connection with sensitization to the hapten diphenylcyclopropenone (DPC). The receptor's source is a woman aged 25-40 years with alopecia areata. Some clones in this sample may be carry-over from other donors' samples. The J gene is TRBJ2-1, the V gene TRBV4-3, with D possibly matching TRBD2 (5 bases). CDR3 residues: CASSPEDITEGDHYNEQFF. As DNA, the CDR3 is TGCGCCAGCAGCCCCGAGGATATCACCGAGGGAGATCACTACAATGAGCAGTTCTTC.